These 11 T cell receptor beta chains originate from one sample sequenced in a study of blood T cell repertoires in COVID-19. Some clones are missing from TCRdb's copy, which holds only in-frame ones; the method was immunoSEQ multiplex PCR. The profile shows around 140,000 clones, more than 75% of them singletons. Sequencing was performed on peripheral blood. The receptors were sampled from a man older than 75 with acute or convalescent COVID-19.

V usage is TRBV6-5 and J usage is TRBJ2-1; the match to TRBD1 covers 10 bases. Germline values: CDR1 MNHEY, CDR2 SVGAGI. This CDR3 spans 15 amino acids. V lost 6 bases to trimming and J lost 4 bases; unmatched junction nucleotides: 6. The CDR3 region is CASSPPGQGYNEQFF. The CDR3 DNA reads as TGTGCCAGCAGCCCACCGGGACAGGGGTACAATGAGCAGTTCTTC.

The rearrangement uses TRBV7-9 and TRBJ2-7, with TRBD2 as a possible D gene (6 bases). Germline assignment: CDR1 SEHNR and CDR2 FQNEAQ (reference sequence). V was pared by 1 base and J by 2 bases, with 12 bases between. This CDR3 is built from 15 residues. In nucleotides, the CDR3 is TGTGCCAGCAGCTTAGATCGGGGGAGAACCTACGAGCAGTACTTC. The encoded protein is CASSLDRGRTYEQYF.

The rearrangement joins TRBV28 to TRBJ1-3; D might be TRBD1 (6 bases). V lost 8 bases to trimming and J lost 0 bases, with 14 bases between them. Looked up from germline, CDR1 is MDHEN and CDR2 is SYDVKM. The CDR3 consists of 15 residues. The CDR3 coding sequence is TGTGCCAGCGGGATTCAGGGGCACTCTGGAAACACCATATATTTT. Translated, it gives CASGIQGHSGNTIYF.

The table lists this clone with a count of one. The V gene is TRBV7-2, the J gene TRBJ2-3; D is undetermined. Looked up from germline, CDR1 is SGHTA and CDR2 is FQGNSA. Trimming took 3 bases from V and 6 from J, leaving 10 bases between them. The CDR3 is 13 amino acids. CDR3 residues: CASSFSASDTQYF. CDR3 nucleotides: TGTGCCAGCAGCTTCAGTGCATCGGATACGCAGTATTTT.

About this clone itself: At the DNA level, this CDR3 is encoded by other sequences in the same sample as well. This sequence joins TRBV3-1 (or the pseudogene TRBV3-2) and TRBJ2-1, with 8 bases identical to TRBD2. Germline CDR1 LGHDT, CDR2 YNNKEL (reference sequence). The junction had 0 bases not matched to a gene; V was cut back by 2 bases and J by 3 bases. The CDR3 length is 14 residues. CDR3 DNA sequence: TGTGCCAGCAGCCAACGGGGGGGCTACAATGAGCAGTTCTTC. Its translation is CASSQRGGYNEQFF.

This chain links TRBV28 with TRBJ1-1, with D perhaps matching TRBD1 (5 bases). From germline, CDR1 is MDHEN and CDR2 SYDVKM. V lost 4 bases and J 9 bases, leaving 15 bases between the germline ends. This CDR3 is 13 amino acids long. In DNA form, the CDR3 reads TGTGCCAGCAGTTCTAGGGGTGAGATTCAAGCTTTCTTT. Translating gives CASSSRGEIQAFF.

The chain combines TRBV25-1 with TRBJ2-3; 8 bases fit TRBD1. Germline V gene lookup returns CDR1 MGHDK and CDR2 SYGVNS. V was pared by 6 bases and J by 6 bases, with 5 bases of the junction left unmatched. The length of the CDR3 is 13 residues. CDR3 sequence reads: CASRRQGADTQYF. CDR3 DNA sequence: TGTGCCAGCAGGCGGCAGGGGGCCGATACGCAGTATTTT.

This clone has a handful of counts. The CDR3 DNA follows: TGTGCCAGCAGCCGTATGCGGGGGAGCACAGATACGCAGTATTTT. As protein: CASSRMRGSTDTQYF. This chain links TRBV13 with TRBJ2-3; 7 positions agree with TRBD2. The V and J ends lost 5 bases and 0 bases, in that order; junction bases with no gene match: 5. Germline V CDR1 and CDR2: PRHDT, FYEKMQ (reference sequence). The CDR3 runs to 15 residues.

The genes are TRBV7-9 and TRBJ1-2; D gene uncertain. The CDR3 is 11 amino acids. The V gene lost 2 bases and the J gene lost 4 bases, with 2 bases spanning the gap. CDR1 SEHNR and CDR2 FQNEAQ come from the germline V gene (reference sequence). This CDR3 reads CASSLLYGYTF. CDR3 DNA sequence: TGTGCCAGCAGCTTACTCTATGGCTACACCTTC.

CDR3 coding DNA: TGCGCCAGCAGCCATCCTAGCGGAGAAAGGGCGGGTGCCGGGGAGCTGTTTTTT. Encoded protein: CASSHPSGERAGAGELFF. The rearrangement uses TRBV4-1 and TRBJ2-2; 7 bases are a match to TRBD2. The V and J ends lost 3 bases and 6 bases, in that order; junction bases with no gene match: 16. CDR3 length: 18 residues. Germline V gives CDR1 MGHRA, CDR2 YSYEKL.

The chain has TRBV9 and TRBJ2-1; D might be TRBD2 (6 bases). The CDR3 contains 15 residues. Trimming pared 0 bases from V and 0 bases from J, leaving 7 bases between. CDR1 and CDR2 (germline): SGDLS, YYNGEE. CDR3 protein: CASSVVSGSYNEQFF. DNA for the CDR3: TGTGCCAGCAGCGTAGTTAGCGGCTCCTACAATGAGCAGTTCTTC.